Below, 24 T cell receptor beta chains from the same sample are listed, as sequenced in a study of technical replicates of blood from several donors. TCRdb's table, derived via immunoSEQ multiplex PCR, lists solely in-frame clones and lacks some. This table holds roughly 62,000 clones, roughly nine tenths found once. The sample was PBMCs. The receptors here all came from a human donor in good health. Some clones in this sample may be carry-over from other donors' samples.

This rearrangement joins TRBV9 to TRBJ2-1, with 9 nucleotides matching TRBD2. Losses at the gene ends were 1 base for V and 7 bases for J; bases not matched to a gene: 9. The CDR3 runs 16 residues. Germline values: CDR1 SGDLS, CDR2 YYNGEE. Here the CDR3 DNA reads TGTGCCAGCAGCGTATTAGGTAGCGGGAGTGGTAATGAGCAGTTCTTC. It specifies CASSVLGSGSGNEQFF. Supplemented by reference TRBV9 and TRBJ2-1, the full variable domain reads DSGVTQTPKHLITATGQRVTLRCSPRSGDLSVYWYQQSLDQGLQFLIQYYNGEERAKGNILERFSAQQFPDLHSELNLSSLELGDSALYFCASSVLGSGSGNEQFFGPGTRLTVL.

This chain uses TRBV11-2 with TRBJ2-7; tentative D call: TRBD1 (5 bases). Germline CDR1 SGHAT, CDR2 FQNNGV. Trimming took 4 bases from V and 0 from J, leaving 13 bases between them. The CDR3 has 15 residues. The CDR3 loop is CASSYGAKSSYEQYF. The CDR3 coding sequence is TGTGCCAGCAGCTATGGGGCAAAGAGCTCCTACGAGCAGTACTTC. Supplemented by reference TRBV11-2 and TRBJ2-7, the full variable domain reads EAGVAQSPRYKIIEKRQSVAFWCNPISGHATLYWYQQILGQGPKLLIQFQNNGVVDDSQLPKDRFSAERLKGVDSTLKIQPAKLEDSAVYLCASSYGAKSSYEQYFGPGTRLTVT.

The chain joins TRBV2 to TRBJ1-2; D gene uncertain. Germline CDR1 and CDR2: SNHLY and FYNNEI. The CDR3 extends over 14 amino acids. Trimming cost V 1 base and J 8 bases, with 14 bases left between them. The CDR3 protein is CASSEVATYGGYTF. As DNA, the CDR3 is TGTGCCAGCAGTGAAGTCGCCACCTACGGGGGCTACACCTTC.

The sample holds one count of this clone. The chain uses TRBV2 and TRBJ1-6; 8 nucleotides agree with TRBD1. J gave up 14 bases and V 6 bases, and 9 bases lay outside the gene matches. Germline V gene lookup returns CDR1 SNHLY and CDR2 FYNNEI. This CDR3 has 13 amino acids. The CDR3 reads CASRGTGPGSLHF. The DNA of the CDR3 is TGTGCCAGCAGGGGGACAGGCCCTGGGTCCCTCCACTTT.

The chain combines TRBV7-9 with TRBJ1-1; possibly TRBD1 for D (5 bases). This CDR3 spans 14 amino acids. Germline-derived CDR1 and CDR2 are SEHNR and FQNEAQ (reference sequence). V was pared by 1 base and J by 0 bases, with 6 bases between. In DNA, the CDR3 is TGTGCCAGCAGCTTAGGGGGCTTGAACACTGAAGCTTTCTTT. Translating it yields CASSLGGLNTEAFF. Based on the CDR3 plus reference TRBV7-9 and TRBJ1-1, the full variable domain is DTGVSQNPRHKITKRGQNVTFRCDPISEHNRLYWYRQTLGQGPEFLTYFQNEAQLEKSRLLSDRFSAERPKGSFSTLEIQRTEQGDSAMYLCASSLGGLNTEAFFGQGTRLTVV.

The chain carries TRBV19 and TRBJ1-5, with 8 positions matching TRBD1. Trimming took 6 bases from V and 2 from J; bases not matched to a gene: 6. Germline lookup yields CDR1 LNHDA and CDR2 SQIVND (reference sequence). This CDR3 is 15 amino acids long. CDR3 bases: TGTGCCAGTAGCCCGGACAGGGTCGGCAATCAGCCCCAGCATTTT. Amino acids: CASSPDRVGNQPQHF.

This chain uses TRBV21-1 with TRBJ2-1; TRBD2, the D gene given by the table, was not confirmed from the DNA. TRBV21-1 is a pseudogene locus. The CDR3 covers 19 residues. In DNA, the CDR3 is TGTGCCAGCAGCCATAAAGAAAGGCTAGCGGGTGCAATCCACAATGAGCAGTTCTTC. Translating gives CASSHKERLAGAIHNEQFF.

The chain combines TRBV7-2 with TRBJ2-5, with 9 bases fitting TRBD2. Looked up from germline, CDR1 is SGHTA and CDR2 is FQGNSA. This CDR3 is 13 amino acids long. Unmatched junction bases numbered 3, after V lost 5 bases and J lost 5 bases. The CDR3 region is CASSAGLAETQYF. The CDR3 region has the DNA TGTGCCAGCAGCGCTGGACTAGCGGAGACCCAGTACTTC.

The J gene is TRBJ1-4, the V gene TRBV30; D is possibly TRBD1 (5 bases). This CDR3 has 14 amino acids. Trimming cost V 6 bases and J 4 bases, with 15 bases left between them. The germline V gene encodes CDR1 GTSNPN and CDR2 SVGIG (reference sequence). For the CDR3, the DNA is TGTGCCTGTTCAGGGATCTCCCTTAATGAAAAACTGTTTTTT. It translates to CACSGISLNEKLFF.

The chain has TRBV4-1 and TRBJ2-3; D possibly corresponds to TRBD2 (6 bases). Germline V gene data show CDR1 as MGHRA and CDR2 as YSYEKL. CDR3 size: 16 residues. V was clipped by 1 base and J by 4 bases, with 15 bases between them. The CDR3 is CASSQGTGTLADTQYF. DNA of the CDR3: TGCGCCAGCAGCCAAGGGACCGGGACTCTCGCAGATACGCAGTATTTT.

Note on this clone: One end of the junction varies from germline; a read error may be responsible. This sequence joins TRBV11-2 and TRBJ1-1; D is perhaps TRBD1 (6 bases). Germline V lookup: CDR1 SGHAT, CDR2 FQNNGV. This CDR3 has 15 residues. In DNA form, the CDR3 reads TGTGCCAGCAGCGTAGACGGACAGTCTAAAACTGAAGCTTTCTTT. It is translated as CASSVDGQSKTEAFF.

The gene calls are TRBV4-2 and TRBJ2-3, with 8 nucleotides matching TRBD2. V shed 2 bases, J shed 1 base, and the junction held 11 bases outside the gene matches. CDR1 and CDR2 from the germline V gene are LGHNA and YNFKEQ. This CDR3 has 18 residues. CDR3 bases: TGTGCCAGCAGCCAACCCCTCCGGGGAGCGGGAGGCACAGATACGCAGTATTTT. Amino acids: CASSQPLRGAGGTDTQYF.

In this sample, this clone turned up a few times. J is TRBJ2-1 and V is TRBV19; TRBD1 matches 7 bases. The CDR3 is 15 residues long. V shed 5 bases and J 9 bases; nucleotides not matched to a gene: 13. In germline, CDR1 is LNHDA, CDR2 SQIVND (reference sequence). CDR3: CASSPLQGISTEQFF. CDR3 nucleotide sequence: TGTGCCAGTAGTCCATTACAGGGGATCTCCACTGAGCAGTTCTTC.

The V gene is TRBV7-2, the J gene TRBJ1-1; D is uncertain. V was shortened by 5 bases and J by 1 base, with 8 bases between the two germline ends. CDR3 size: 13 residues. Germline lookup yields CDR1 SGHTA and CDR2 FQGNSA. CDR3 amino acids: CASSRTQNTEAFF. The CDR3 DNA sequence: TGTGCCAGCAGCAGAACACAGAACACTGAAGCTTTCTTT.

The chain recombines TRBV5-6 with TRBJ2-3, with 9 nucleotides matching TRBD1. The length of the CDR3 is 16 residues. Germline-derived CDR1 and CDR2 are SGHDT and YYEEEE. V gave up 3 bases and J gave up 4 bases; unmatched junction bases: 9. The CDR3 DNA sequence: TGTGCCAGCAGCTCAACACTGACAGGGGGGGCAGATACGCAGTATTTT. Its translation: CASSSTLTGGADTQYF.

The chain couples TRBV6-5 to TRBJ2-7, with TRBD1 matching 9 bases. V gave up 0 bases and J gave up 6 bases; unmatched junction bases: 6. The CDR3 contains 15 residues. Germline assignment: CDR1 MNHEY and CDR2 SVGAGI. The CDR3 DNA follows: TGTGCCAGCAGTTACTCGATAACAGGGGGCGGCGAGCAGTACTTC. Amino acids: CASSYSITGGGEQYF.

The chain combines TRBV9 with TRBJ1-6, with D maybe TRBD1 (5 bases). Germline-derived CDR1 and CDR2 are SGDLS and YYNGEE. The CDR3 loop spans 15 amino acids. The V gene lost 3 bases and the J gene lost 9 bases, with 16 bases spanning the gap. The CDR3 nucleotides read TGTGCCAGCAGCGGACGCAGGGACGGGGGTTCACCCCTCCACTTT. This encodes CASSGRRDGGSPLHF. The full variable domain, in which reference TRBV9 and TRBJ1-6 provide the parts outside the CDR3, is DSGVTQTPKHLITATGQRVTLRCSPRSGDLSVYWYQQSLDQGLQFLIQYYNGEERAKGNILERFSAQQFPDLHSELNLSSLELGDSALYFCASSGRRDGGSPLHFGNGTRLTVT.

In DNA form, the CDR3 reads TGTGCCAGCAGTGATCGTTTCGCTACCCGCTTCTTCACTGAAGCTTTCTTT. Translating gives CASSDRFATRFFTEAFF. This chain joins TRBV6-1 and TRBJ1-1, with D hard to call. This CDR3 comprises 17 residues. V lost 3 bases and J lost 4, with 21 bases in between. Germline V gene data show CDR1 as MNHNS and CDR2 as SASEGT.

The chain links TRBV5-1 to TRBJ2-1, with 12 bases identical to TRBD2. This CDR3 comprises 16 residues. Germline CDR1 reads SGHRS; CDR2 reads YFSETQ. The V and J ends lost 4 bases and 6 bases, in that order; junction bases with no gene match: 8. The CDR3, as DNA: TGCGCCAGCAGCGGGCGACTAGCGGGAGATAGCAATGAGCAGTTCTTC. Encoded protein: CASSGRLAGDSNEQFF.

This clone was recorded once. The chain employs TRBV27 and TRBJ2-2, with no clear D. Per germline, CDR1 MNHEY and CDR2 SMNVEV (reference sequence). The CDR3 contains 14 residues. The V end was cut by 9 bases, the J end by 5 bases, with 16 bases between. The CDR3 reads CASWSGEPTGELFF. CDR3 bases: TGTGCCAGTTGGAGTGGAGAACCGACCGGGGAGCTGTTTTTT.

The chain couples TRBV5-6 to TRBJ1-3; 7 bases map to TRBD1. With V trimmed by 4 bases and J by 4 bases, 11 bases remained unmatched. CDR1 is SGHDT, CDR2 YYEEEE, per germline. CDR3 length equals 16 residues. CDR3 sequence: CASSATGTAGGNTIYF. The CDR3 DNA reads TGTGCCAGCAGCGCGACAGGGACGGCTGGAGGAAACACCATATATTTT.

The chain carries TRBV15 and TRBJ2-5; TRBD2 matches at 9 bases. J was trimmed by 5 bases and V by 0 bases; bases with no gene match: 7. This CDR3 contains 16 residues. CDR1 and CDR2 from the germline V gene are LNHNV and YYDKDF (reference sequence). CDR3 in amino acids: CATSRDQAGGRETQYF. The DNA for the CDR3 is TGTGCCACCAGCAGAGATCAAGCGGGAGGTCGGGAGACCCAGTACTTC.

The rearrangement uses TRBV7-3 and TRBJ1-2; 7 bases are shared with TRBD1. This CDR3 region has 15 residues. V lost 5 bases to trimming and J lost 3 bases; unmatched junction nucleotides: 9. Germline V gene data show CDR1 as SGHTA and CDR2 as FQGTGA. For the CDR3, the DNA is TGTGCCAGCAGCCCCCTCGGCAGGGGGGACTATGGCTACACCTTC. This codes for CASSPLGRGDYGYTF.

The V call is TRBV13, the J call TRBJ2-1, with 12 bases that match TRBD2. CDR1 and CDR2 (germline): PRHDT, FYEKMQ (reference sequence). The CDR3 contains 15 residues. With 5 bases clipped from V and 7 bases from J, the junction kept 6 bases outside the gene matches. CDR3 coding DNA: TGTGCCAGCAGCCCTAGCGGGGGGGCCGGAAATGAGCAGTTCTTC. It codes for CASSPSGGAGNEQFF.